This T cell receptor (beta chain) was retrieved from a study of CD8 T cells in Susac syndrome. This CDR3 has 14 amino acids. The trim removed 0 bases at V and 7 bases at J, leaving 3 bases unmatched. CDR1 is SGHTA, CDR2 FQGNSA, per germline. From blood CD8+ and CD4+ T cells, the TCR beta chain was sequenced. In contrast to the negatively isolated CD8+ and CD4+ T cells, TEMRA cells were FACS-enriched. cDNA came from about 0.46 to 1 ug RNA primed by random hexamers. Each CDR3 protein gets one entry after TCRdb re-called the immunoSEQ multiplex PCR reads with MiXCR. The table lists 150,000 to 200,000 distinct CDR3 sequences, 85% to 95% of them singletons, with approximately 0.14% in the top ten.

Sequencing input: CD4+ T cells from PBMCs. This TCR was recovered from a human donor in good health. V gene TRBV7-2 combines with J gene TRBJ2-5; 9 bases agree with TRBD1. The CDR3 reads CASSLADRGTTQYF. The CDR3 DNA sequence: TGTGCCAGCAGCTTAGCGGACAGGGGAACGACCCAGTACTTC.